This TCR beta chain was obtained from a study of post-analysis software for immune sequencing data. About the study: Relapsing-remitting, secondary progressive and progressive-relapsing forms made up the multiple sclerosis disease courses. Study observations and caveats: Patients used about 5 TRBV segments, including TRBV5-6, TRBV5-1 and TRBV20-1, more often than controls. Same-batch samples co-clustered strongly by F measure. Multiple sclerosis patients showed significantly lower normalized Chao1 diversity than controls did.

With respect to this clonotype: Its specificity is unknown.

This CDR3 has 13 amino acids. Looked up from germline, CDR1 is SGHTA and CDR2 is FQGNSA. The library was made from cDNA and included unique molecular identifiers. A population of roughly 0.95 to 10 million T cells gave rise to roughly 500,000 cDNA molecules. TCRdb analysed the PCR reads with MiXCR anew, one entry per CDR3 protein. The top ten clones hold under 7% of a sample with roughly 540,000 distinct CDR3 sequences, around a third of them seen once. This chain links TRBV7-2 with TRBJ2-7; D not resolved. Matching the DNA end better, TRBJ2-5 makes the J call doubtful. Sequencing input: blood. This clonotype was obtained from a girl aged 2-17 years with multiple sclerosis. The CDR3 sequence is CASSFEWGETQYF. For the CDR3, the DNA is TGTGCCAGCAGTTTTGAGTGGGGAGAGACCCAGTACTTC.